One sample yielded the 20 T cell receptor beta chains listed below, sequenced in a study of identifying expanded T cells in peripheral blood. Measured with immunoSEQ multiplex PCR; TCRdb has only the in-frame clones, and not every one. Here the sample spans tens of thousands of clones, about 80% being singletons. Material for sequencing was blood. These receptors all stem from a person aged 18 to 75 in good health.

This clone was detected only a few times. The chain is built from TRBV11-3 and TRBJ2-7; 13 positions agree with TRBD2. V was clipped by 5 bases and J by 3 bases; unmatched bases: 7. This CDR3 contains 16 residues. Germline CDR1 is SGHNT and CDR2 is YENEEA. The CDR3, as DNA: TGTGCCAGCAGCGCCAGCGGACTAGCGGGAGTCTACGAGCAGTACTTC. This sequence encodes CASSASGLAGVYEQYF.

V is TRBV7-2 and J is TRBJ1-1; perhaps TRBD1 as D (6 bases). CDR1 is SGHTA, CDR2 FQGNSA, per germline. V gave up 5 bases and J gave up 10 bases, with 8 bases separating them. The CDR3 spans 10 residues. CDR3 residues: CASSVGGAFF. CDR3 sequence (DNA): TGTGCCAGCAGCGTAGGGGGAGCTTTCTTT.

The chain has TRBV27 and TRBJ1-6; TRBD1 might be the D (5 bases). V was clipped by 6 bases and J by 10 bases, with 19 bases between them. CDR3 length: 15 residues. Germline V lookup: CDR1 MNHEY, CDR2 SMNVEV (reference sequence). CDR3 residues: CASRRSRGSGSPLHF. CDR3 nucleotides: TGTGCCAGCAGGCGGTCCCGGGGGAGTGGGTCACCCCTCCACTTT.

A single count supports this clone. The chain couples TRBV27 to TRBJ2-2, with D perhaps TRBD2 (7 bases). From germline, CDR1 is MNHEY and CDR2 SMNVEV (reference sequence). Deletions cut 5 bases from V and 7 bases from J, with 23 bases between. The CDR3 runs 17 residues. The CDR3 DNA follows: TGTGCCAGCAGTCGGCGGGGAGAACAGGGAGGGGACGGGGAGCTGTTTTTT. Protein: CASSRRGEQGGDGELFF.

As to this clone: A junction boundary mismatches the germline segment, possibly from a read error. The chain employs TRBV7-2 and TRBJ2-1; D unresolved. CDR1 and CDR2 (germline): SGHTA, FQGNSA. This CDR3 region has 14 residues. The CDR3 DNA is TGTGCCAGCAGCTTAGACAACTCCCACAATGAGCAGTTCTTC. Encoded protein: CASSLDNSHNEQFF. The full variable domain, with the rest looked up from reference TRBV7-2 and TRBJ2-1, is GAGVSQSPSNKVTEKGKDVELRCDPISGHTALYWYRQSLGQGLEFLIYFQGNSAPDKSGLPSDRFSAERTGGSVSTLTIQRTQQEDSAVYLCASSLDNSHNEQFFGPGTRLTVL.

This clone was counted once. V usage is TRBV7-9 and J usage is TRBJ2-1, with D maybe TRBD2 (6 bases). The CDR3 extends over 16 amino acids. Germline assignment: CDR1 SEHNR and CDR2 FQNEAQ (reference sequence). V was shortened by 7 bases and J by 4 bases, with 20 bases between the two germline ends. The CDR3 DNA is TGTGCCAGCACCCCGGACGGCCTCGGGGGATACAATGAGCAGTTCTTC. Its protein is CASTPDGLGGYNEQFF.

This clone has just a few counts. The rearrangement joins TRBV7-9 to TRBJ1-2; 11 positions agree with TRBD1. Trimming cost V 3 bases and J 7 bases; bases outside gene matches: 4. The CDR3 has 14 residues. The germline CDR1 and CDR2 sequences are SEHNR and FQNEAQ (reference sequence). The CDR3 spells CASSFPGQGVGYTF. DNA for the CDR3: TGTGCCAGCAGCTTTCCGGGACAGGGGGTTGGCTACACCTTC.

For the CDR3, the DNA is TGTGCCAGCAGCCCAGGGACAGGGAGGGAGACCCAGTACTTC. It yields the protein CASSPGTGRETQYF. The chain uses TRBV7-8 and TRBJ2-5, with 9 bases identical to TRBD1. The CDR3 is 14 residues long. V shed 5 bases, J shed 5 bases, and the junction held 6 bases outside the gene matches. Looked up from germline, CDR1 is SGHVS and CDR2 is FQNEAQ.

The chain joins TRBV18 to TRBJ2-1; D is undetermined. The CDR3 runs to 13 residues. Between the trimmed V and J ends, which lost 3 bases and 2 bases, there was a span of 5 bases. The germline V gene has CDR1 KGHSH and CDR2 LQKENI. The CDR3 loop reads CASSPSPYNEQFF. CDR3 nucleotide sequence: TGTGCCAGCTCACCTTCGCCCTACAATGAGCAGTTCTTC.

The J gene is TRBJ1-2, the V gene TRBV5-1; D uncertain. Germline V gene lookup returns CDR1 SGHRS and CDR2 YFSETQ. The CDR3 extends over 14 amino acids. V was cut by 2 bases and J by 3 bases, with 11 bases left in between. The CDR3 loop reads CASSLAGSDYGYTF. DNA for the CDR3: TGCGCCAGCAGCTTAGCCGGGAGCGACTATGGCTACACCTTC. The entire variable domain, with the rest obtained from reference TRBV5-1 and TRBJ1-2, is as follows: KAGVTQTPRYLIKTRGQQVTLSCSPISGHRSVSWYQQTPGQGLQFLFEYFSETQRNKGNFPGRFSGRQFSNSRSEMNVSTLELGDSALYLCASSLAGSDYGYTFGSGTRLTVV.

The V call is TRBV5-1, the J call TRBJ2-2; D not resolved. The V end lost 0 bases, the J end lost 4 bases, and 7 bases lay between the germline ends. The CDR3 totals 14 residues. Per the germline V gene, CDR1 is SGHRS and CDR2 is YFSETQ. CDR3 protein: CASSLDGGTGELFF. CDR3 DNA sequence: TGCGCCAGCAGCTTGGATGGCGGCACCGGGGAGCTGTTTTTT.

This clone was seen a single time. This chain connects TRBV6-5 to TRBJ2-5; the D is unclear. This CDR3 has 11 residues. The germline gives CDR1 MNHEY, CDR2 SVGAGI. The V and J ends lost 6 bases and 5 bases respectively, with 7 bases between them. The CDR3 here is CASSNGETQYF. The CDR3 DNA reads as TGTGCCAGCAGCAACGGGGAGACCCAGTACTTC.

The chain uses TRBV7-9 and TRBJ2-5; TRBD2 matches 12 bases. The V segment lost 5 bases and the J segment 2 bases; nucleotides outside the gene matches: 6. Germline CDR1 and CDR2: SEHNR and FQNEAQ (reference sequence). The CDR3 sequence is 16 residues long. CDR3 sequence (DNA): TGTGCCAGCAGCCCAAATCTAGCGGGGGGGCAAGAGACCCAGTACTTC. Translation: CASSPNLAGGQETQYF.

The genes are TRBV19 and TRBJ1-2; D unclear. The CDR3 covers 11 residues. Trimming took off 6 bases at V and 10 bases at J, with 12 bases between the two ends. Germline CDR1 and CDR2: LNHDA and SQIVND (reference sequence). CDR3 protein: CASSTRRVYTF. The CDR3 DNA sequence: TGTGCCAGTAGCACAAGAAGGGTCTACACCTTC.

The V call is TRBV6-6, the J call TRBJ1-4; perhaps TRBD1 as D (5 bases). The CDR3 loop spans 15 amino acids. The V gene's germline CDR1 is MNHNY and CDR2 SVGAGI (reference sequence). Trimming removed 2 bases at V and 5 bases at J, with 12 bases between. In nucleotides, the CDR3 is TGTGCCAGCAGTTACCTGAGCGGGGGGAATGAAAAACTGTTTTTT. It is translated as CASSYLSGGNEKLFF.

The rearrangement uses TRBV27 and TRBJ2-3; perhaps TRBD1 as D (6 bases). Germline V CDR1 and CDR2: MNHEY, SMNVEV (reference sequence). V was shortened by 4 bases and J by 3 bases, with 11 bases between the two germline ends. This CDR3 contains 14 residues. CDR3 residues: CASSSGVRTDTQYF. CDR3 nucleotide sequence: TGTGCCAGCAGTTCAGGGGTCCGTACAGATACGCAGTATTTT.

The CDR3 region has the DNA TGTGCCAGCAGCTTAGCGCTAAGCGGGGAGACCCAGTACTTC. It encodes CASSLALSGETQYF. The V call is TRBV7-8, the J call TRBJ2-5; TRBD2 might be the D (6 bases). Germline V gene data show CDR1 as SGHVS and CDR2 as FQNEAQ. The CDR3 contains 14 residues. V was pared by 0 bases and J by 5 bases, with 10 bases between. The complete variable domain, with remaining parts taken from reference TRBV7-8 and TRBJ2-5, reads GAGVSQSPRYKVAKRGQDVALRCDPISGHVSLFWYQQALGQGPEFLTYFQNEAQLDKSGLPSDRFFAERPEGSVSTLKIQRTQQEDSAVYLCASSLALSGETQYFGPGTRLLVL.

The chain uses TRBV11-2 and TRBJ1-2; 8 nucleotides match TRBD1. Per germline, CDR1 SGHAT and CDR2 FQNNGV. The CDR3 sequence is 15 residues long. After removal of 5 bases from V and 3 bases from J, the junction contained 8 bases not matched to a gene. The DNA for the CDR3 is TGTGCCAGCAGCCAACAGGGGACAGGCGACTATGGCTACACCTTC. Protein product: CASSQQGTGDYGYTF.

This sequence joins TRBV9 and TRBJ2-1; possibly TRBD2 for D (6 bases). The V and J ends lost 4 bases and 0 bases respectively, with 14 bases between them. CDR1 is SGDLS, CDR2 YYNGEE, per germline. The CDR3 loop spans 16 amino acids. The CDR3 sequence: CASSQRAGRSYNEQFF. In nucleotides, the CDR3 is TGTGCCAGCAGCCAGAGGGCGGGGCGCTCCTACAATGAGCAGTTCTTC.

The CDR3 spells CASSDGGGYGYTF. The CDR3 DNA follows: TGTGCCAGCAGTGACGGGGGAGGTTATGGCTACACCTTC. The chain uses TRBV6-4 and TRBJ1-2; D is possibly TRBD1 (5 bases). The CDR3 runs 13 residues. Germline V gene lookup returns CDR1 MRHNA and CDR2 SNTAGT. Trimming pared 2 bases from V and 5 bases from J, leaving 9 bases between.